These T cell receptor beta chains were read from a single sample in a study of T-cell memory formation after mild COVID-19. In TCRdb, the 5' RACE reads were re-called with MiXCR into one record per CDR3 protein. The sample records some 320,000 distinct CDR3 sequences, around 15% being singletons. The sample taken for sequencing was PBMCs or a T cell subset sorted from them (not recorded which). The receptors here all came from a man aged 18 to 29 who had mild COVID-19 (a few samples of this study predate the infection). Cell type and time point are not known. The CDR3 runs from the conserved cysteine through the conserved F or W. D genes are given only for firm matches. Only some rows state a clone size, as once, few, many or a class for expanded clones.

TRBV5-4	TRBD1	few	TRBJ2-2	CASSLGTGDTGELFF	TGTGCCAGCAGCTTGGGGACAGGGGACACCGGGGAGCTGTTTTTT
TRBV20-1	.	few	TRBJ1-1	CSARDRAVRYTEAFF	TGCAGTGCTAGAGACAGGGCGGTGAGGTACACTGAAGCTTTCTTT
TRBV4-3	TRBD2	.	TRBJ2-3	CASSQVSSGGNTDTQYF	TGCGCCAGCAGCCAAGTTTCCTCGGGGGGGAACACAGATACGCAGTATTTT
TRBV11-3	.	.	TRBJ1-1	CASSSLEGSNTEAFF	TGTGCCAGCAGCAGCCTTGAGGGGTCGAACACTGAAGCTTTCTTT
TRBV7-2	.	.	TRBJ1-1	CASSLTWGETAEAFF	TGTGCCAGCAGCCTTACGTGGGGGGAAACGGCTGAAGCTTTCTTT
TRBV6-5	.	many	TRBJ2-3	CASRDGSTDTQYF	TGTGCCAGCAGAGACGGAAGCACAGATACGCAGTATTTT
TRBV6-5	.	few	TRBJ2-2	CASSYKAASNGELFF	TGTGCCAGCAGTTACAAGGCCGCTTCGAACGGGGAGCTGTTTTTT
TRBV4-1	.	.	TRBJ2-6	CASSQGAAYSGANVLTF	TGCGCCAGCAGCCAGGGGGCGGCCTATTCTGGGGCCAACGTCCTGACTTTC
TRBV2	TRBD1	.	TRBJ1-2	CASRGTGGNYGYTF	TGTGCCAGCAGAGGGACAGGGGGCAACTATGGCTACACCTTC
TRBV3-1	.	few	TRBJ1-2	CASRSSRAHGYTF	TGTGCCAGCAGGTCCTCGAGGGCCCATGGCTACACCTTC
TRBV7-9	TRBD1	many	TRBJ2-7	CASSTPGQGIHEQYF	TGTGCCAGCAGCACACCGGGACAGGGGATCCACGAGCAGTACTTC
TRBV4-1	.	.	TRBJ2-2	CASSHQPGQNTGELFF	TGCGCCAGCAGCCATCAACCGGGACAGAACACCGGGGAGCTGTTTTTT
TRBV6-1	.	many	TRBJ2-7	CASSDEGGGSSYEQYF	TGTGCCAGCAGTGACGAGGGGGGCGGAAGCTCCTACGAGCAGTACTTC
TRBV5-5	.	.	TRBJ1-5	CASSLSGAGQYQPQHF	TGTGCCAGCAGCTTGTCAGGGGCAGGCCAGTATCAGCCCCAGCATTTT
TRBV20-1	.	.	TRBJ1-4	CSARTSIGEKLFF	TGCAGTGCTAGGACGTCAATCGGTGAAAAACTGTTTTTT
TRBV2	TRBD1	.	TRBJ2-4	CASSGTGGAVWIQYF	TGTGCCAGCAGTGGGACAGGGGGCGCCGTGTGGATTCAGTACTTC
TRBV7-7	.	.	TRBJ2-1	CASSDGANNEQFF	TGTGCCAGCAGCGATGGGGCCAACAATGAGCAGTTCTTC
TRBV6-2/TRBV6-3	TRBD1	.	TRBJ1-1	CASSYGTGGGNTEAFF	TGTGCCAGCAGTTACGGTACAGGGGGAGGGAACACTGAAGCTTTCTTT
TRBV15	.	.	TRBJ2-7	CATSSRDRAYEQYF	TGTGCCACCAGCAGCCGGGACCGGGCCTACGAGCAGTACTTC
TRBV5-4	.	.	TRBJ2-1	CASGRRGGVLHEQFF	TGTGCCAGCGGCCGCAGGGGAGGTGTTCTCCATGAGCAGTTCTTC